There are a few counts of the clone carrying this TCR beta chain. Its antigen is not identified. Per the germline V gene, CDR1 is DFQATT and CDR2 is SNEGSKA (reference sequence). The V and J ends lost 1 base and 0 bases respectively, with 6 bases between them. The CDR3 has 14 amino acids. This entry is derived from a study of Graves' ophthalmopathy and Graves' hyperthyroidism. Findings and caveats of the study: The majority of expanded thyroid clonotypes above 0.001 frequency also occurred in blood.

TCR beta CDR3 regions were amplified from RNA transcripts. An opening RT-PCR round employed HTBI primers and preceded a second-round multiplex PCR. TCRdb reprocessed the multiplex PCR reads with MiXCR, giving one entry per CDR3 protein. The sample lists around 1.1 million distinct CDR3 sequences; roughly two fifths were seen once. The sequence was obtained from an adult man with Graves' hyperthyroidism. The chain is built from TRBV20-1 and TRBJ1-4; no clear D. The sequenced sample was peripheral blood or thyroid tissue (not recorded which). The CDR3 DNA sequence: TGCAGTGCTAGAGGGGAGGCAACTAATGAAAAACTGTTTTTT. Protein product: CSARGEATNEKLFF.